This record covers a single T cell receptor beta chain. Its recognized antigen is unknown. This specimen comes from a study of monozygotic twins with inflammatory bowel disease (dated by TCRdb to the late 2010s). Looking at the study overall: The complete study included 28 monozygotic twin pairs: 19 IBD-discordant Danish pairs and nine German pairs, of which four were IBD-concordant and five were IBD-discordant. Disease-associated traits were sought mainly through comparisons between IBD patients and their genetically identical healthy co-twins within discordant pairs. Each individual had, on average, about 151 000 unique TCRalpha sequences and 181 000 unique TCRbeta sequences available for analysis.

Libraries were prepared through 5' RACE. The input for every TCR library was 3,500 to 4,000 ng of total RNA. cDNA was synthesized with SMARTScribe reverse transcriptase in eight separate reactions per sample. Unique molecular identifiers containing a 6-nucleotide sample barcode were introduced through template switching during cDNA synthesis. Amplification of TCRalpha and TCRbeta cDNA involved two nested PCRs of approximately 17 and 9 cycles, and each PCR was followed by bead purification. Before amplification, cDNA was treated with uracil DNA-glycosylase and purified using the QIAquick PCR purification kit. The second PCR added Illumina TruSeq-compatible adapters along with sample-specific barcodes. TapeStation and Qubit were used to check library quality and concentration, and around 5.3 ng of each library was pooled. Sequencing of pooled libraries was carried out on an Illumina HiSeq2500 single-index Rapid Run using 2 x 100 bp reads and custom sequencing primers. The paper's processing steps were these. UMI-based consensus assembly with MiGEC version 1.2.6 was used to correct PCR and sequencing errors. MiXCR version 2.1.1 was used for V(D)J alignment, clonotype assembly and CDR3 extraction. Gene usage, clonotype sharing and MAIT/NKT TCR abundance were normalised by analysing the top 1000, 10 000 and 20 000 clonotypes per sample. Diversity was computed as the inverse Simpson index with the vegan R package after downsampling to 27 000 UMIs. Paired Mann-Whitney U tests were applied to discordant twin pairs, with Benjamini-Hochberg correction for multiple testing. The reads went through TCRdb reprocessing, and each CDR3 protein sequence gets one entry with no DNA. The V and J calls were not made by the authors but by TCRdb's processing. The sample table holds around 450,000 distinct CDR3 sequences. The ten top clones hold about 2.6% of the sample.

From each donor, a 2.5 ml peripheral blood sample was drawn into PAXgene tubes and stored at -80 degrees C. Without any T cell sorting, total RNA was extracted from whole blood using the PAXgene blood miRNA kit on an automated QIAcube. Deep TCRalpha and TCRbeta repertoire profiling with unique molecular barcoding was performed on peripheral blood of monozygotic twin pairs concordant or discordant for inflammatory bowel disease. For every twin pair, smoking habits were documented, and each individual was categorised as a current, former or never smoker. General findings and caveats noted by the study authors: Distinction between different T cell subtypes could not be achieved in the analysis. Concordant and discordant twins showed no difference in repertoire similarity, possibly because of limited statistical power. TCRbeta repertoire diversity, by inverse Simpson index, was decreased in IBD patients compared with their healthy co-twins. Differing immunosuppressive treatments among patients may have added background noise and inter-individual variability to the repertoires. IBD patients shared fewer clonotypes with other individuals than healthy twins did, most markedly in patients showing signs of disease activity. The results gave no support for a single strong signal or clonotype linked to IBD.

Including the terminal cysteine and phenylalanine, the CDR3 comprises 14 residues. The coding DNA is unavailable. The CDR1 and CDR2 encoded by the germline V gene (reference sequence) are DFQATT and SNEGSKA. The chain is encoded by TRBV20-1 joined to TRBJ2-3. The receptor was isolated from a human donor with ulcerative colitis or Crohn's disease, or a healthy co-twin of an affected twin (not recorded which). Material for sequencing was blood. The CDR3 reads as follows: CSARVLGDTDTQYF.